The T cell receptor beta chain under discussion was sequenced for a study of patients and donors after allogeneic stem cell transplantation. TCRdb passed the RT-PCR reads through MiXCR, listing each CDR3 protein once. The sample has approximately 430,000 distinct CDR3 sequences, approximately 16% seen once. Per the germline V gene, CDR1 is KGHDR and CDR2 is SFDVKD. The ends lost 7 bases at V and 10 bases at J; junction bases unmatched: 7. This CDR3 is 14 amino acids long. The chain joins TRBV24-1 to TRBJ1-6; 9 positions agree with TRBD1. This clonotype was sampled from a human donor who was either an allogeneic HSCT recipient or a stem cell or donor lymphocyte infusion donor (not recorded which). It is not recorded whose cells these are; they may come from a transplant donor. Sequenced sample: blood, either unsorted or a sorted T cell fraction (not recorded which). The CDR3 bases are TGTGCCACCAGCGACGGACAGGGGAAATCACCCCTCCACTTT. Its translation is CATSDGQGKSPLHF.